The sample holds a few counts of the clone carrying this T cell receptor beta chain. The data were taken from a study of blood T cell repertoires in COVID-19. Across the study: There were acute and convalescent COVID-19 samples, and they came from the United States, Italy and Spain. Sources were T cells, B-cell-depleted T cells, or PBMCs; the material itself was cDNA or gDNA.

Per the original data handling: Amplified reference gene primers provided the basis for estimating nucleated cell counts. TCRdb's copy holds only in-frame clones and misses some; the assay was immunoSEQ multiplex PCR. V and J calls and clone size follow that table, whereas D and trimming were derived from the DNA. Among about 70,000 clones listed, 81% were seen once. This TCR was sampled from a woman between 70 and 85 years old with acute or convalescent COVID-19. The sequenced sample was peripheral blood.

The CDR3 region is CASSVDSSYNSPLHF. The CDR3 DNA reads TGTGCCAGCAGCGTAGACAGCTCCTATAATTCACCCCTCCACTTT. V is TRBV9 and J is TRBJ1-6; no definite D call. V was shortened by 0 bases and J by 0 bases, with 4 bases between the two germline ends. The CDR3 contains 15 residues. Germline CDR1 reads SGDLS; CDR2 reads YYNGEE.